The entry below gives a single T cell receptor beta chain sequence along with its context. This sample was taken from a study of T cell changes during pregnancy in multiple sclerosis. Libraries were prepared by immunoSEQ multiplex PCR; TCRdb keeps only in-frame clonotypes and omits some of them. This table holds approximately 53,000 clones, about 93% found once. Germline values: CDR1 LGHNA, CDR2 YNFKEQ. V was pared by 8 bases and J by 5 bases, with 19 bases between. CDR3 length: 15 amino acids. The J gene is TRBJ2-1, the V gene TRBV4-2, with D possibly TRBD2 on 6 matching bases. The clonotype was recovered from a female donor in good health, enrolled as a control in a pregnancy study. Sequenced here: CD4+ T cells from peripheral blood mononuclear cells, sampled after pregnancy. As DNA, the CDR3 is TGTGCCAGCGGCAAAGATTTGGGCGGGGACAATGAGCAGTTCTTC. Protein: CASGKDLGGDNEQFF.